This T cell receptor (beta chain) emerged from a study of cytomegalovirus exposure and HLA in healthy donors. This CDR3 contains 15 residues. Trimming took 5 bases from V and 6 from J; bases not matched to a gene: 12. Germline loops: CDR1 MNHEY, CDR2 SMNVEV (reference sequence). The study ran its PCR with 60 Vbeta and 13 Jbeta primers. TCRdb's table, derived via immunoSEQ multiplex PCR, lists solely in-frame clones and lacks some. The sample has about 160,000 clones, roughly 83% seen once. The V call is TRBV27, the J call TRBJ1-1, with 7 bases aligning to TRBD1. The sample was PBMCs. The receptor was isolated from a young woman in good health and CMV-seronegative. CDR3 amino acids: CASSPRQGVVAEAFF. CDR3 DNA sequence: TGTGCCAGCAGTCCGAGACAGGGTGTGGTAGCTGAAGCTTTCTTT.